This T cell receptor beta chain was captured by sequencing in a study of beta chain features in type 1 diabetes. Study results and caveats: Fewer junction insertions and more nucleotide deletions appeared in type 1 diabetes patients. In comparison with healthy donors, patients had naive, central memory and Treg TCRB repertoires that appeared more similar. Patients and controls would share equally any PCR tilt toward shorter templates.

Every bit of the isolated RNA underwent reverse transcription, so sequencing read expressed TCRB transcripts. Produced via immunoSEQ multiplex PCR; TCRdb's table is partial and in-frame only. Of around 320,000 clones listed, around 15% are singletons. This clone was detected only a few times. What it recognizes is unknown. One junction end disagrees with the germline gene, perhaps due to a read error. This CDR3 spans 12 amino acids. The germline V gene encodes CDR1 SGHAT and CDR2 FQDESV (reference sequence). By way of CD45RO/CCR7/CD25/CD127/CD95/CD27, the CD4+ regulatory, stem cell-like memory, central memory and naive cells were sorted.

The receptor's source is a man younger than 45 in good health. Sequenced material: central memory CD4+ T cells from blood. This chain connects TRBV11-1 to TRBJ2-5; a weak D match, TRBD2 (6 bases). The DNA for the CDR3 is TGTGCCAGCAGCATAGCGGCCCGGGCCCAGTACTTC. It yields the protein CASSIAARAQYF.